Each of the 20 T cell receptor beta chains below was sequenced from the same sample in a study of response to subunit inactivated influenza vaccine. TCRdb reanalysed the RT-PCR reads using MiXCR and keeps one entry per CDR3 protein. The sample carries approximately 500,000 distinct CDR3 sequences, over 10% recorded once. The sample in question was PBMCs from blood, obtained roughly 47 days after vaccination. These receptors all stem from a man aged 50 or older who received an inactivated influenza vaccine.

On this clonotype: It may be a read error: a sequence one base away is much more abundant. The chain combines TRBV20-1 with TRBJ2-3; the D is unclear. With 1 base removed from V and 0 bases from J, the gap between germline ends came to 5 bases. In germline, CDR1 is DFQATT, CDR2 SNEGSKA (reference sequence). The CDR3 is made up of 13 amino acids. CDR3 amino acids: CSARVASTDTQYF. The DNA for the CDR3 is TGCAGTGCTAGAGTTGCTAGCACAGATACGCAGTATTTT.

Details on this clonotype: Being one base from a much bigger clone, this may be a read error. V usage is TRBV3-1 and J usage is TRBJ2-7, with D unresolved. This CDR3 contains 11 residues. The V gene lost 1 base and the J gene lost 6 bases, with 4 bases spanning the gap. The V gene's germline CDR1 is LGHDT and CDR2 YNNKEL (reference sequence). The CDR3: CASSQVSEQYF. The DNA for the CDR3 is TGTGCCAGCAGCCAAGTTTCCGAGCAGTACTTC.

This clonotype was seen repeatedly, ten times or more. V usage is TRBV4-2 and J usage is TRBJ1-6; D is perhaps TRBD1 (5 bases). This CDR3 region has 16 residues. The V gene's germline CDR1 is LGHNA and CDR2 YNFKEQ. V lost 4 bases and J lost 2, with 12 bases in between. The CDR3 coding sequence is TGTGCCAGCAGCCCAACGGGGGAACCCTATAATTCACCCCTCCACTTT. This sequence encodes CASSPTGEPYNSPLHF.

CDR3 protein: CASSYGLAGNYEQYF. CDR3 bases: TGTGCCAGCAGTTATGGACTAGCAGGAAACTACGAGCAGTACTTC. The chain is built from TRBV6-2 or TRBV6-3 and TRBJ2-7; 8 bases are a match to TRBD2. Germline assignment: CDR1 MNHEY and CDR2 SVGEGT. The CDR3 runs 15 residues. J lost 3 bases, V lost 3 bases, and 7 bases had no gene match.

Ten or more counts support this clonotype. The chain is built from TRBV7-8 and TRBJ2-5; D is undetermined. The V gene lost 0 bases and the J gene lost 0 bases, with 2 bases spanning the gap. This CDR3 has 13 residues. Germline V gene lookup returns CDR1 SGHVS and CDR2 FQNEAQ. DNA of the CDR3: TGTGCCAGCAGCTTAGCCCACCAAGAGACCCAGTACTTC. This codes for CASSLAHQETQYF.

V is TRBV20-1 and J is TRBJ2-1; 9 bases align to TRBD2. CDR3 size: 16 residues. Germline lookup yields CDR1 DFQATT and CDR2 SNEGSKA (reference sequence). V lost 4 bases and J lost 6; bases outside the gene matches: 13. The CDR3 spells CSAKTSSGLARNEQFF. CDR3 nucleotides: TGCAGTGCTAAAACCAGTTCGGGACTAGCCCGCAATGAGCAGTTCTTC.

There are a few counts of this clonotype. V usage is TRBV7-2 and J usage is TRBJ1-2; no clear D gene. The CDR3 spans 14 residues. V lost 1 base and J 6 bases, leaving 12 bases between the germline ends. Per the germline V gene, CDR1 is SGHTA and CDR2 is FQGNSA. This CDR3 is CASSLVNVPHGYTF. Written as DNA, the CDR3 is TGTGCCAGCAGCTTAGTCAACGTACCCCATGGCTACACCTTC.

This clonotype was counted many times. The chain links TRBV5-5 to TRBJ1-5; weak D call: TRBD1 (5 bases). The CDR3 covers 12 residues. The germline V gene encodes CDR1 SGHKS and CDR2 YYEKEE (reference sequence). Trimming removed 5 bases from V and 5 bases from J, with 8 bases in between. The CDR3 here is CASSLGDQPQHF. CDR3 nucleotides: TGTGCCAGCAGTTTAGGGGATCAGCCCCAGCATTTT. Combining the CDR3 with reference TRBV5-5 and TRBJ1-5 gives the whole variable domain DAGVTQSPTHLIKTRGQQVTLRCSPISGHKSVSWYQQVLGQGPQFIFQYYEKEERGRGNFPDRFSARQFPNYSSELNVNALLLGDSALYLCASSLGDQPQHFGDGTRLSIL.

In this sample, this clonotype turned up a few times. One junction end disagrees with the germline gene, perhaps due to a read error. The chain couples TRBV10-3 to TRBJ2-2; 7 nucleotides line up with TRBD2. This CDR3 has 17 residues. The germline gives CDR1 ENHRY, CDR2 SYGVKD. The CDR3: CAISDDEREVRTPGPLF. CDR3 nucleotides: TGTGCCATCAGTGACGATGAGCGGGAAGTCCGAACACCGGGGCCTCTTTTT.

The V call is TRBV24-1, the J call TRBJ2-5; 8 positions match TRBD1. CDR3 length: 17 residues. The ends lost 9 bases at V and 5 bases at J; junction bases unmatched: 19. Germline V gene data show CDR1 as KGHDR and CDR2 as SFDVKD. Written as DNA, the CDR3 is TGTGCCACCGGGAAACAAGGGACAGGCCCCGATGGGGAGACCCAGTACTTC. Its translation is CATGKQGTGPDGETQYF.

This clonotype showed up just a few times. The chain links TRBV4-1 to TRBJ1-5; no firm D call. Germline V gives CDR1 MGHRA, CDR2 YSYEKL. V gave up 0 bases and J gave up 7 bases, with 10 bases separating them. The CDR3 contains 14 residues. This CDR3 reads CASSQDPVGQPQHF. CDR3 bases: TGCGCCAGCAGCCAAGATCCAGTCGGGCAGCCCCAGCATTTT.

Only a few counts were recorded for this clonotype. This CDR3 reads CSASSWTLAKNIQYF. Here the CDR3 DNA reads TGCAGCGCCTCAAGCTGGACGTTGGCCAAAAACATTCAGTACTTC. V and J are TRBV29-1 and TRBJ2-4; D remains unclear. The CDR3 has 15 residues. Germline CDR1 reads SQVTM; CDR2 reads ANQGSEA. V shed 7 bases and J shed 1 base, with 17 bases lying between them. Full variable domain (rest looked up from reference TRBV29-1 and TRBJ2-4): SAVISQKPSRDICQRGTSLTIQCQVDSQVTMMFWYRQQPGQSLTLIATANQGSEATYESGFVIDKFPISRPNLTFSTLTVSNMSPEDSSIYLCSASSWTLAKNIQYFGAGTRLSVL.

In DNA, the CDR3 is TGCGCCAGCAGCCCGACTTGGGGTGGCTCCTACGAGCAGTACTTC. Protein sequence: CASSPTWGGSYEQYF. The chain carries TRBV5-1 and TRBJ2-7; D ambiguous. In germline, CDR1 is SGHRS, CDR2 YFSETQ. The V end lost 4 bases, the J end lost 0 bases, and 14 bases lay between the germline ends. The CDR3 has 15 residues.

The gene calls are TRBV5-4 and TRBJ2-7; 10 bases align to TRBD2. Trimming took 3 bases from V and 5 from J; bases not matched to a gene: 5. CDR1 is SGHNT, CDR2 YYREEE, per germline (reference sequence). This CDR3 region has 14 residues. Here the CDR3 DNA reads TGTGCCAGCAGCTCCGGGACTAGCGTGGACGAGCAGTACTTC. It translates to CASSSGTSVDEQYF. Full variable domain (outside the CDR3, taken from reference TRBV5-4 and TRBJ2-7): ETGVTQSPTHLIKTRGQQVTLRCSSQSGHNTVSWYQQALGQGPQFIFQYYREEENGRGNFPPRFSGLQFPNYSSELNVNALELDDSALYLCASSSGTSVDEQYFGPGTRLTVT.

The table lists this clonotype with a few counts. The chain carries TRBV20-1 and TRBJ2-7; 8 bases are shared with TRBD2. The CDR3 is 15 amino acids. With 5 bases clipped from V and 4 bases from J, the junction kept 13 bases outside the gene matches. Germline V CDR1 and CDR2: DFQATT, SNEGSKA (reference sequence). The CDR3 loop reads CSAVPARGDIYEQYF. CDR3 DNA: TGCAGTGCTGTCCCCGCGCGGGGGGACATATACGAGCAGTACTTC.

This clonotype was counted many times. CDR3 region: CASSRRLAGVGEQFF. Written as DNA, the CDR3 is TGTGCCAGCAGCCGCCGACTAGCGGGAGTCGGTGAGCAGTTCTTC. The rearrangement uses TRBV12-3 or TRBV12-4 and TRBJ2-1, with 12 bases identical to TRBD2. V shed 6 bases and J 9 bases; nucleotides not matched to a gene: 9. This CDR3 has 15 amino acids.

This clonotype has just a few counts. V usage is TRBV6-5 and J usage is TRBJ2-7; 8 nucleotides agree with TRBD2. The V gene's germline CDR1 is MNHEY and CDR2 SVGAGI. V trimming: 0 bases; J trimming: 2 bases; junction bases outside the gene matches: 9. The CDR3 has 17 amino acids. CDR3 DNA: TGTGCCAGCAGTTACTCGTTGTCGGCGGGGGGTACCTACGAGCAGTACTTC. This encodes CASSYSLSAGGTYEQYF.

This chain uses TRBV9 with TRBJ2-3; maybe TRBD2 (6 bases). Germline CDR1 is SGDLS and CDR2 is YYNGEE. The CDR3 has 16 residues. V was pared by 0 bases and J by 4 bases, with 15 bases between. CDR3 sequence reads: CASSVEGSGMADTQYF. Here the CDR3 DNA reads TGTGCCAGCAGCGTAGAGGGTAGCGGCATGGCAGATACGCAGTATTTT.

The table lists this clonotype with many counts. V gene TRBV5-1 combines with J gene TRBJ2-7, with 9 bases that match TRBD1. The CDR3 runs to 14 residues. Germline CDR1 and CDR2: SGHRS and YFSETQ. V lost 2 bases, J lost 6 bases, and 6 bases stayed unmatched. CDR3 sequence: CASSLQGAKSEQYF. The CDR3 coding sequence is TGCGCCAGCAGCTTACAGGGGGCTAAGAGCGAGCAGTACTTC.

This clonotype was counted between two and nine times. The chain recombines TRBV5-1 with TRBJ2-3, with 9 bases that match TRBD1. The junction had 7 bases not matched to a gene; V was cut back by 3 bases and J by 2 bases. The length of the CDR3 is 16 residues. CDR1 SGHRS and CDR2 YFSETQ come from the germline V gene. The CDR3 nucleotides are TGCGCCAGCAGCTCCAGGACAGGGGTCCCCACAGATACGCAGTATTTT. This translates into CASSSRTGVPTDTQYF.